The clone carrying this TCR beta chain was detected ten times or more. Its antigen remains unidentified. This sample was included in a study of breast tumors, draining lymph nodes, adjacent tissues. Study results and caveats: Tumor TCR diversity was below lymph nodes but above nontumor tissue. Findings are consistent with lymph node origin and intratumoral expansion of most tumor T cells. Tumor T cell lymph node origin was a supported hypothesis, not proven.

TCRdb re-analysed the multiplex PCR reads in MiXCR, keeping a single row per CDR3 protein. The sample records 250,000 or so distinct CDR3 sequences, 30% to 35% being singletons. Axillary draining lymph nodes of breast cancer patients supplied the node samples. This CDR3 spans 15 amino acids. Trimming removed 7 bases from V and 9 bases from J; junction bases left unmatched: 16. The germline gives CDR1 SNHLY, CDR2 FYNNEI. This clonotype originated in a female donor with breast cancer. Some clones in this sample may be carry-over from other donors' samples. The chain is built from TRBV2 and TRBJ2-3, with TRBD2 matching 7 bases. The sample taken for sequencing was axillary lymph node tissue. CDR3 loop: CASNPPGGRGGTQYF. The CDR3 DNA is TGTGCCAGCAACCCCCCGGGCGGGAGAGGTGGAACGCAGTATTTT.